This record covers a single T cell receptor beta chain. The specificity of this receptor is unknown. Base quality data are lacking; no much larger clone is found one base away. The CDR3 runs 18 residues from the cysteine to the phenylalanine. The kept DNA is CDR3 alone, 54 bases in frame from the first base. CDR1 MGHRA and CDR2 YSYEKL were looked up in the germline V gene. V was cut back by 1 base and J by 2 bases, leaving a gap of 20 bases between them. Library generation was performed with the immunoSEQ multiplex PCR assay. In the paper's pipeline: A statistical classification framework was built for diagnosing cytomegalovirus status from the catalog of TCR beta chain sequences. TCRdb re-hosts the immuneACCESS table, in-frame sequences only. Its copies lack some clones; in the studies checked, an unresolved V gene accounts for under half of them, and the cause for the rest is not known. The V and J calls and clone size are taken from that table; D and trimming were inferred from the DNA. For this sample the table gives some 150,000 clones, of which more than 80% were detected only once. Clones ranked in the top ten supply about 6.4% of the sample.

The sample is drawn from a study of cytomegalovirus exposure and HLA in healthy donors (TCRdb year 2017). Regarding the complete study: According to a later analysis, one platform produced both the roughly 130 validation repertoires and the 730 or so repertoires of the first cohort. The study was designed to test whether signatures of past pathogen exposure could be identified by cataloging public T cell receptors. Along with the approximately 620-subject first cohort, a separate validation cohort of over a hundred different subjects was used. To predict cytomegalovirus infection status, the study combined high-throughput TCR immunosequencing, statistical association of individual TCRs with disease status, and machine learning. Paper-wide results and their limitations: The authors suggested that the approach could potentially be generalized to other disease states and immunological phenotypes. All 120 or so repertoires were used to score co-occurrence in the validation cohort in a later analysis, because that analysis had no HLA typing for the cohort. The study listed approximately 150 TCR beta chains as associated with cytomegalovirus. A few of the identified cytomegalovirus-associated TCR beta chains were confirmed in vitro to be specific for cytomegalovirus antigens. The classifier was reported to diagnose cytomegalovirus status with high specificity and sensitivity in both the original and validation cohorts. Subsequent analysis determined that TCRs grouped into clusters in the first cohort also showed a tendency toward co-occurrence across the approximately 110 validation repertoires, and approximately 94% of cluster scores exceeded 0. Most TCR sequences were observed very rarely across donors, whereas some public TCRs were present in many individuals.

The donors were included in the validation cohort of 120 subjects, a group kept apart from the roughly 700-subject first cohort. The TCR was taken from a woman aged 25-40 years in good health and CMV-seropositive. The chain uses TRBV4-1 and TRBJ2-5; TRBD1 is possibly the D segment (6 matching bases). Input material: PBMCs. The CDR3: CASSQVLVGADLQETQYF. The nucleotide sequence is TGCGCCAGCAGCCAAGTGCTGGTGGGGGCAGACCTACAAGAGACCCAGTACTTC.